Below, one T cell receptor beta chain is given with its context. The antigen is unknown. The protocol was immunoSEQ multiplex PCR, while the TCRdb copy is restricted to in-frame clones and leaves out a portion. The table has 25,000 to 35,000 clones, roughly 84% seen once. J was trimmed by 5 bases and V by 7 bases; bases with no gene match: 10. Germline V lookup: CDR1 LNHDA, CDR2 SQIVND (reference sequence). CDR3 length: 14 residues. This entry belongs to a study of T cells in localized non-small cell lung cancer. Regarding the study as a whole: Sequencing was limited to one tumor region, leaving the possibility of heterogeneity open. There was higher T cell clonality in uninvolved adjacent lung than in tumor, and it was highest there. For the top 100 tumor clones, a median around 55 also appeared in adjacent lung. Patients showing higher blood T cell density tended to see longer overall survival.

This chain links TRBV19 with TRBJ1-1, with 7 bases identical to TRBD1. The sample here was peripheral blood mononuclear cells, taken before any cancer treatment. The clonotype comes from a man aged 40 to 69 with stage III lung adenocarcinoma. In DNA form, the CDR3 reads TGTGCCAGTACCCCACAGGGGAGGGGAACTGAAGCTTTCTTT. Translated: CASTPQGRGTEAFF.